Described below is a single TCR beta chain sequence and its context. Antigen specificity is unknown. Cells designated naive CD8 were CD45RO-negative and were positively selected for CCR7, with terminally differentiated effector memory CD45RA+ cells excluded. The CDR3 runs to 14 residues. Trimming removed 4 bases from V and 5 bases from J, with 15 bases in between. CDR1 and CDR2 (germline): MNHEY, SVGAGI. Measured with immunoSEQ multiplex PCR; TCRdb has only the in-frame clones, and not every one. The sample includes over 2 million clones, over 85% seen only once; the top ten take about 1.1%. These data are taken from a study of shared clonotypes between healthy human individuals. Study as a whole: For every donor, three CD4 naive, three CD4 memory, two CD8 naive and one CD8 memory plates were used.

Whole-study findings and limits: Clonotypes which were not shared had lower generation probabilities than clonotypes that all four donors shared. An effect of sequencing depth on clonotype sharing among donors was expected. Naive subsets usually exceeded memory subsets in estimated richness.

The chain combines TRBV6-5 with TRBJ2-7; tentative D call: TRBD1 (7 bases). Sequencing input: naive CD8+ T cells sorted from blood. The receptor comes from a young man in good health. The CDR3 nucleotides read TGTGCCAGCAGTTCCCAAGGCAGGGGGGACGAGCAGTACTTC. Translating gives CASSSQGRGDEQYF.